The 24 T cell receptor beta chains listed next were all sequenced from one sample in a study of tumour-infiltrating T cells in Burkitt lymphoma. The assay was immunoSEQ multiplex PCR, and TCRdb's table has in-frame clones only and misses some. The data contain approximately 14,000 clones, over 75% of them singletons. The sample taken for sequencing was tumor tissue. Receptors originate from a human donor with diffuse large B-cell lymphoma.

This clone was found once. The rearrangement joins TRBV7-8 to TRBJ2-2; 8 positions match TRBD1. Germline values: CDR1 SGHVS, CDR2 FQNEAQ. The V gene end was trimmed by 3 bases and the J gene end by 2 bases; junction bases not matched to a gene: 5. The CDR3 has 16 amino acids. Here the CDR3 reads CASSLSDRGNTGELFF. CDR3 coding DNA: TGTGCCAGCAGCTTGTCAGACAGGGGCAACACCGGGGAGCTGTTTTTT.

V is TRBV9 and J is TRBJ2-1; D call uncertain. Per the germline V gene, CDR1 is SGDLS and CDR2 is YYNGEE. Trimming cost V 3 bases and J 0 bases, with 4 bases left between them. The length of the CDR3 is 13 residues. In DNA form, the CDR3 reads TGTGCCAGCAGCGGGGTCTCCTACAATGAGCAGTTCTTC. As protein: CASSGVSYNEQFF.

J is TRBJ1-5 and V is TRBV4-1; 7 bases are shared with TRBD1. Germline lookup yields CDR1 MGHRA and CDR2 YSYEKL. The J segment lost 4 bases and the V segment lost 8 bases, leaving 5 bases of the junction unmatched. The CDR3 runs 13 residues. CDR3 residues: CASRSTGNQPQHF. CDR3 bases: TGCGCCAGCCGATCGACAGGGAATCAGCCCCAGCATTTT.

This clone was picked up one time. The chain has TRBV5-5 and TRBJ1-5; no firm D call. Germline-derived CDR1 and CDR2 are SGHKS and YYEKEE (reference sequence). Trimming took 0 bases from V and 2 from J, leaving 12 bases between them. The CDR3 runs to 16 residues. CDR3 in DNA: TGTGCCAGCAGCTTGGGGACGCCGGCTGGCAATCAGCCCCAGCATTTT. This sequence encodes CASSLGTPAGNQPQHF.

J is TRBJ2-1 and V is TRBV4-1; D may be TRBD1 or TRBD2 (6 bases each). Trimming removed 0 bases at V and 5 bases at J, with 20 bases between. CDR1 and CDR2 (germline): MGHRA, YSYEKL. The CDR3 sequence is 18 residues long. The chain's CDR3 is CASSQDVVGGAGNNEQFF. The CDR3 DNA sequence: TGCGCCAGCAGCCAAGATGTAGTAGGGGGAGCGGGTAACAATGAGCAGTTCTTC.

The chain is built from TRBV10-1 and TRBJ2-4; D might be TRBD2 (6 bases). The CDR3 length is 14 residues. Deletions cut 5 bases from V and 5 bases from J, with 13 bases between. Per germline, CDR1 WNHNN and CDR2 SYGVQD (reference sequence). The CDR3 protein is CASSPPGVENIQYF. The CDR3 DNA reads as TGCGCCAGCAGTCCCCCGGGGGTGGAAAACATTCAGTACTTC.

This chain links TRBV4-1 with TRBJ2-7, with no clear D. Germline CDR1 and CDR2: MGHRA and YSYEKL. The CDR3 has 15 residues. V lost 0 bases and J 1 base, leaving 10 bases between the germline ends. This CDR3 reads CASSQERGSSYEQYF. For the CDR3, the DNA is TGCGCCAGCAGCCAAGAAAGAGGCAGTTCCTACGAGCAGTACTTC.

This clone was detected once. The chain employs TRBV27 and TRBJ1-2; D unresolved. This CDR3 has 13 amino acids. V lost 3 bases, J lost 8 bases, and 13 bases lay in between. Germline values: CDR1 MNHEY, CDR2 SMNVEV (reference sequence). CDR3 in DNA: TGTGCCAGCAGTTTCACGAGTGTCGCGGGCTACACCTTC. Protein product: CASSFTSVAGYTF.

The J gene is TRBJ2-7, the V gene TRBV6-5; no definite D call. V was trimmed by 2 bases and J by 3 bases, leaving 8 bases between them. This CDR3 contains 13 residues. Germline assignment: CDR1 MNHEY and CDR2 SVGAGI. The CDR3 loop reads CASSYEGYYEQYF. The CDR3 DNA is TGTGCCAGCAGTTACGAAGGCTACTACGAGCAGTACTTC.

The chain employs TRBV5-1 and TRBJ2-7; possibly TRBD1 for D (6 bases). V was cut by 0 bases and J by 5 bases, with 21 bases left in between. This CDR3 region has 17 residues. CDR1 and CDR2 (germline): SGHRS, YFSETQ. The CDR3 DNA reads TGCGCCAGCAGCTTGGATCTAGGGCAGGGGAGATTCCACGAGCAGTACTTC. It specifies CASSLDLGQGRFHEQYF.

This clone was counted only a few times. The CDR3 here is CASSQNGQSGNTIYF. CDR3 nucleotides: TGTGCCAGCAGCCAAAACGGACAATCTGGAAACACCATATATTTT. The chain combines TRBV14 with TRBJ1-3, with a tentative D call TRBD1 (5 bases). V lost 2 bases to trimming and J lost 1 base, with 9 bases between them. This CDR3 has 15 residues. Germline V CDR1 and CDR2: SGHDN, FVKESK.

This chain links TRBV6-1 with TRBJ1-2; no clear D gene. Germline CDR1 MNHNS, CDR2 SASEGT. The V gene lost 2 bases and the J gene lost 12 bases, with 19 bases spanning the gap. The CDR3 spans 14 residues. The CDR3 DNA sequence: TGTGCCAGCAGTGAAAATATGAGGCCGGGGAGGAACACCTTC. Amino acids: CASSENMRPGRNTF.

The rearrangement uses TRBV29-1 and TRBJ2-3; no clear D gene. The CDR3 runs to 10 residues. Germline V gene sequence: CDR1 SQVTM, CDR2 ANQGSEA. The CDR3 DNA reads TGCGGCCTCCTCACAGATACGCAGTATTTT. This encodes CGLLTDTQYF.

This chain joins TRBV5-1 and TRBJ1-3, with D possibly being TRBD1 (6 bases). This CDR3 has 14 residues. V lost 0 bases and J 4 bases, leaving 8 bases between the germline ends. Germline V CDR1 and CDR2: SGHRS, YFSETQ. The CDR3 DNA reads TGCGCCAGCAGCTTGGAGGGGGGAGGAAACACCATATATTTT. Protein: CASSLEGGGNTIYF. The full variable domain, in which reference TRBV5-1 and TRBJ1-3 provide the parts outside the CDR3, is KAGVTQTPRYLIKTRGQQVTLSCSPISGHRSVSWYQQTPGQGLQFLFEYFSETQRNKGNFPGRFSGRQFSNSRSEMNVSTLELGDSALYLCASSLEGGGNTIYFGEGSWLTVV.

The J gene is TRBJ1-5, the V gene TRBV15, with D maybe TRBD1 (5 bases). The CDR3 extends over 15 amino acids. V was cut by 1 base and J by 4 bases, with 11 bases left in between. Germline V CDR1 and CDR2: LNHNV, YYDKDF (reference sequence). CDR3 nucleotides: TGTGCCACCAGCAGAGGAGGGGTAACTAATCAGCCCCAGCATTTT. Its protein is CATSRGGVTNQPQHF.

The chain joins TRBV7-9 to TRBJ1-5; D gene ambiguous. V lost 4 bases and J 4 bases, leaving 17 bases between the germline ends. This CDR3 region has 16 residues. Germline V lookup: CDR1 SEHNR, CDR2 FQNEAQ (reference sequence). CDR3 region: CASSSDLDADNQPQHF. The CDR3 DNA is TGTGCCAGCAGCTCGGACTTAGACGCTGATAATCAGCCCCAGCATTTT.

The V and J genes are TRBV4-3 and TRBJ2-2, with D uncertain. Germline V CDR1 and CDR2: LGHNA, YSLEER. Trimming removed 1 base at V and 2 bases at J, with 8 bases between. This CDR3 is 15 amino acids long. The CDR3 DNA reads TGCGCCAGCAGCCAAGGATTGGGTAACACCGGGGAGCTGTTTTTT. As protein: CASSQGLGNTGELFF.

The genes are TRBV5-3 and TRBJ2-7; no clear D. TRBV5-3 is designated an ORF whose function remains uncertain. The CDR3 spans 13 residues. The V and J ends lost 0 bases and 6 bases respectively, with 10 bases between them. The CDR3 is CARSLVPRCEQYF. In DNA form, the CDR3 reads TGTGCCAGAAGCTTGGTTCCCAGGTGCGAGCAGTACTTC.

The chain links TRBV7-2 to TRBJ2-7, with D perhaps matching TRBD1 (7 bases). The CDR3 contains 14 residues. Germline lookup yields CDR1 SGHTA and CDR2 FQGNSA. The V end was cut by 3 bases, the J end by 7 bases, with 16 bases between. CDR3 residues: CASSLEGASREQYF. Written as DNA, the CDR3 is TGTGCCAGCAGCTTGGAGGGGGCATCGAGGGAGCAGTACTTC.

Notes on this clone: Mismatch with germline at one junction end may stem from a read error. The chain recombines TRBV2 with TRBJ1-4; D remains unclear. This CDR3 spans 15 amino acids. Germline lookup yields CDR1 SNHLY and CDR2 FYNNEI. CDR3 residues: CASNPIGSPNEKLFF. Here the CDR3 DNA reads TGTGCCAGCAACCCCATAGGGAGTCCTAATGAAAAACTGTTCTTT. Combining the CDR3 with reference TRBV2 and TRBJ1-4 gives the whole variable domain EPEVTQTPSHQVTQMGQEVILRCVPISNHLYFYWYRQILGQKVEFLVSFYNNEISEKSEIFDDQFSVERPDGSNFTLKIRSTKLEDSAMYFCASNPIGSPNEKLFFGSGTQLSVL.

This clone showed up just a few times. V and J are TRBV7-2 and TRBJ1-2; D unresolved. V lost 7 bases to trimming and J lost 8 bases, with 23 bases between them. The CDR3 contains 15 residues. Germline V gene sequence: CDR1 SGHTA, CDR2 FQGNSA. The CDR3 spells CASTAGPVGSGGYTF. The CDR3 DNA is TGTGCCAGCACCGCGGGTCCCGTAGGGTCGGGAGGCTACACCTTC.

Points on this clone: Other DNA sequences in this specimen translate into the identical CDR3. The chain links TRBV18 to TRBJ2-3; D remains unclear. This CDR3 has 13 residues. Germline V gene sequence: CDR1 KGHSH, CDR2 LQKENI. With 3 bases removed from V and 2 bases from J, the gap between germline ends came to 6 bases. The chain's CDR3 is CASSPPVTDTQYF. CDR3 bases: TGTGCCAGCTCACCGCCAGTCACAGATACGCAGTATTTT. Drawing the rest from reference TRBV18 and TRBJ2-3, the complete variable domain is NAGVMQNPRHLVRRRGQEARLRCSPMKGHSHVYWYRQLPEEGLKFMVYLQKENIIDESGMPKERFSAEFPKEGPSILRIQQVVRGDSAAYFCASSPPVTDTQYFGPGTRLTVL.

This clone turned up a few times. The V gene is TRBV19, the J gene TRBJ2-1, with TRBD1 as a possible D gene (5 bases). Deletions cut 5 bases from V and 2 bases from J, with 7 bases between. Looked up from germline, CDR1 is LNHDA and CDR2 is SQIVND (reference sequence). The CDR3 is 13 amino acids. The CDR3 here is CASSLTAYNEQFF. In DNA, the CDR3 is TGTGCCAGTAGTCTGACAGCCTACAATGAGCAGTTCTTC.

The chain is built from TRBV6-1 and TRBJ2-7; possibly TRBD1 for D (6 bases). The V end was cut by 6 bases, the J end by 4 bases, with 19 bases between. The CDR3 consists of 15 residues. Germline V gene data show CDR1 as MNHNS and CDR2 as SASEGT. The CDR3 loop reads CASSPPSGVGYEQYF. CDR3 sequence (DNA): TGTGCCAGCAGCCCTCCCTCAGGGGTAGGGTACGAGCAGTACTTC.